This T cell receptor (beta chain) was sequenced in a study of cytomegalovirus exposure and HLA in healthy donors. Germline V gives CDR1 LNHDA, CDR2 SQIVND (reference sequence). The CDR3 runs 20 residues. Trimming removed 0 bases from V and 0 bases from J; junction bases left unmatched: 11. Study-wide points: Most of the TCR beta V segments (in an earlier analysis) were productive either about 87% or about 30% of the time. Most TCRs appeared rarely, but some public TCRs recurred in many donors. By HLA locus, TCR association rates varied in a later analysis, with DRB1 showing the most and HLA-C the fewest.

As to this clone: No antigen is known for it.

It was with 60 Vbeta and 13 Jbeta primers that the PCR ran. TCRdb's table, derived via immunoSEQ multiplex PCR, lists solely in-frame clones and lacks some. Among roughly 150,000 clones, roughly 64% were seen once, and the ten largest hold 3%. The V gene is TRBV19, the J gene TRBJ2-3; 11 bases agree with TRBD2. The clonotype comes from a woman in her twenties or thirties in good health and CMV-seropositive. Sequenced input: PBMCs. The CDR3, as DNA: TGTGCCAGTAGTATAGATAGCGGGACTAGCGGCCTAATAAGCACAGATACGCAGTATTTT. It yields the protein CASSIDSGTSGLISTDTQYF.